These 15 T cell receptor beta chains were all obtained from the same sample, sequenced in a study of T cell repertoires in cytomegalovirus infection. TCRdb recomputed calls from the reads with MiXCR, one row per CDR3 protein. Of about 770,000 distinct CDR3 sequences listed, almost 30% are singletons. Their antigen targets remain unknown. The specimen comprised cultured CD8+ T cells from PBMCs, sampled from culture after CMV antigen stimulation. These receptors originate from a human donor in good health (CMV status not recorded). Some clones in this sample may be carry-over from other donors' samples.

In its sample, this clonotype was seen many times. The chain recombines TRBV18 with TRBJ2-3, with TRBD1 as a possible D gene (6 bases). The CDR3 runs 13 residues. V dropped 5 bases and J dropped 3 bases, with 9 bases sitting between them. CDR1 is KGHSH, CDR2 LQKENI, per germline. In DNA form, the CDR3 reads TGTGCCAGCTCATACAGGGTTACAGATACGCAGTATTTT. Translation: CASSYRVTDTQYF.

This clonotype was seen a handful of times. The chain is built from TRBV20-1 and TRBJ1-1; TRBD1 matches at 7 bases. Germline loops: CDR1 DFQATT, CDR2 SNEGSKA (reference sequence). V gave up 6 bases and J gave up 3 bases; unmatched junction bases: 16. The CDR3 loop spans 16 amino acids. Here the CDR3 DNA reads TGCAGTGCCCTTGGACAGGCGCCAAGGGGGTACACTGAAGCTTTCTTT. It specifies CSALGQAPRGYTEAFF.

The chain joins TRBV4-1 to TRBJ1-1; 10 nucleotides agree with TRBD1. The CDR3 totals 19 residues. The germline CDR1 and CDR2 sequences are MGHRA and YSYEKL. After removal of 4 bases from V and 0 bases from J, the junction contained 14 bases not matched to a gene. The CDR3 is CASSLTGQGGTFMNTEAFF. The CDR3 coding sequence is TGCGCCAGCAGCCTCACAGGACAGGGGGGGACGTTCATGAACACTGAAGCTTTCTTT.

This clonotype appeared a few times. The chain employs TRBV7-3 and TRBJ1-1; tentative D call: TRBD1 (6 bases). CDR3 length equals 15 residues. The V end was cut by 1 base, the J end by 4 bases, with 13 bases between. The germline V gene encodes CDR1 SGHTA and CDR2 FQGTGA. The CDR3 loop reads CASSLMAGEATEAFF. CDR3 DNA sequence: TGTGCCAGCAGCTTAATGGCAGGGGAGGCCACTGAAGCTTTCTTT.

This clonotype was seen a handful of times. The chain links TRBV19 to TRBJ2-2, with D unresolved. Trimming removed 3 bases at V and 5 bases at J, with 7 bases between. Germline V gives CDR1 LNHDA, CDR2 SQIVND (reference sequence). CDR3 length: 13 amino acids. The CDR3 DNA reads TGTGCCAGTAGTATGAGTAGTACCGGGGAGCTGTTTTTT. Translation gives CASSMSSTGELFF.

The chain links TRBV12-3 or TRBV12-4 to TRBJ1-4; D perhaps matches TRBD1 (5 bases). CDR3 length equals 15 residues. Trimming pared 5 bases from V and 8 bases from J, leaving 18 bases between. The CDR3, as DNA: TGTGCCAGCAGTCCCTACCCGGGGGGAGGAGAAAAACTGTTTTTT. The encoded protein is CASSPYPGGGEKLFF.

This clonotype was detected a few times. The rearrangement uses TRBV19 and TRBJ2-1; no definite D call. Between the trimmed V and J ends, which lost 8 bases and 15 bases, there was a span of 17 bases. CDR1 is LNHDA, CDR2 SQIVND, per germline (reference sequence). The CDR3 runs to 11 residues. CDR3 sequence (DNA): TGTGCCAGTTCACCTCCAGCCGGGCGGTTCTTC. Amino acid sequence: CASSPPAGRFF.

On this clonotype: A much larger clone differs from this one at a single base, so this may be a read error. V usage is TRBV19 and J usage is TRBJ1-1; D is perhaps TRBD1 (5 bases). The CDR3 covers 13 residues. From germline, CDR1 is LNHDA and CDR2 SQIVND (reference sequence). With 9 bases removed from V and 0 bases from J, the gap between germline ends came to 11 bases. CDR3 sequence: CASSRGMNTEAFF. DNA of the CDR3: TGTGCCAGCAGCCGGGGGATGAACACTGAAGCTTTCTTT.

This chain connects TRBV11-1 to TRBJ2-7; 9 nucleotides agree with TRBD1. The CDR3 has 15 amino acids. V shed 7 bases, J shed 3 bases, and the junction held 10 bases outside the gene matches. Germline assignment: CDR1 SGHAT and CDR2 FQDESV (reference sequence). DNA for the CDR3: TGTGCCAGCACCCAAGGGGCGACAGGGGGCTACGAGCAGTACGTC. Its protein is CASTQGATGGYEQYV.

The CDR3 loop reads CASSYSRIAGAYEQYF. The CDR3 DNA sequence: TGTGCCAGCAGTTACTCGAGGATAGCGGGGGCCTACGAGCAGTACTTC. The chain has TRBV6-2 or TRBV6-3 and TRBJ2-7; TRBD2 aligns across 9 bases. This CDR3 contains 16 residues. Germline lookup yields CDR1 MNHEY and CDR2 SVGEGT. With 0 bases clipped from V and 2 bases from J, the junction kept 5 bases outside the gene matches.

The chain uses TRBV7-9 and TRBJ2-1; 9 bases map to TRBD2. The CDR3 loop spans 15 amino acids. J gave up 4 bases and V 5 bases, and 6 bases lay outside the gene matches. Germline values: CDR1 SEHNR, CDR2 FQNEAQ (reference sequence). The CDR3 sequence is CASSARGGNYNEQFF. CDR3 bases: TGTGCCAGCAGCGCGCGGGGGGGGAATTACAATGAGCAGTTCTTC.

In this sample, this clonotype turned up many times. The CDR3 sequence: CASTEGGFEKLFF. The CDR3 DNA reads as TGTGCCAGCACCGAGGGGGGGTTTGAAAAACTGTTTTTT. The chain joins TRBV7-6 to TRBJ1-4, with D maybe TRBD1 (6 bases). Between the trimmed V and J ends, which lost 7 bases and 7 bases, there was a span of 13 bases. The germline V gene encodes CDR1 SGHVS and CDR2 FNYEAQ. The CDR3 spans 13 residues.

The CDR3 DNA reads as TGTGCCAGCAGCTTAGGCACAGGGCCAGCGGGAAACACCATATATTTT. Protein product: CASSLGTGPAGNTIYF. The gene calls are TRBV7-6 and TRBJ1-3, with D perhaps matching TRBD1 (6 bases). CDR1 and CDR2 (germline): SGHVS, FNYEAQ. The CDR3 is 16 amino acids. V was clipped by 1 base and J by 4 bases, with 14 bases between them. Complete variable domain (other parts from reference TRBV7-6 and TRBJ1-3): GAGVSQSPRYKVTKRGQDVALRCDPISGHVSLYWYRQALGQGPEFLTYFNYEAQQDKSGLPNDRFSAERPEGSISTLTIQRTEQRDSAMYRCASSLGTGPAGNTIYFGEGSWLTVV.

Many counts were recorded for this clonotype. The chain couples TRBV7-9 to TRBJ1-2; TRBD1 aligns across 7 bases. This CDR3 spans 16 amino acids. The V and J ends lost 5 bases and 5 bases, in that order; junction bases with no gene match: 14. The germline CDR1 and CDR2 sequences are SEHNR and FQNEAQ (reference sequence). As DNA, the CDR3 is TGTGCCAGCAGCCGACAGGGCCCTCAAGTGATATATGGCTACACCTTC. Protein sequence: CASSRQGPQVIYGYTF.

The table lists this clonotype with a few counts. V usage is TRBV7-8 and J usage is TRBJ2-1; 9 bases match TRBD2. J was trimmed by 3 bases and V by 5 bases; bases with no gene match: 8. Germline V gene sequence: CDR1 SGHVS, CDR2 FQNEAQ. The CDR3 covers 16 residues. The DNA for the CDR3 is TGTGCCAGCAGCCCAGTAGCGGGGGCCAGCTACAATGAGCAGTTCTTC. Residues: CASSPVAGASYNEQFF.